Listed here are 21 T cell receptor beta chains from one sample, sequenced in a study of blood T cell repertoires in COVID-19. Here immunoSEQ multiplex PCR was the method, and the copy in TCRdb shows in-frame clones only, minus some. The top ten clones hold just under 2% of a sample with under 500,000 clones, nearly 90% of them seen once. The sequencing input was PBMCs or T cells enriched from blood (not recorded which). These receptors were obtained from a young woman with acute COVID-19.

V usage is TRBV28 and J usage is TRBJ1-3, with unresolved D. Germline CDR1 reads MDHEN; CDR2 reads SYDVKM. Between the trimmed V and J ends, which lost 2 bases and 4 bases, there was a span of 12 bases. This CDR3 has 15 amino acids. The CDR3, as DNA: TGTGCCAGCAGTTTAGGACTGGGGAGAGGAAACACCATATATTTT. As protein: CASSLGLGRGNTIYF.

The V and J genes are TRBV30 and TRBJ2-7; D not resolved. This CDR3 has 13 amino acids. Trimming removed 0 bases at V and 0 bases at J, with 6 bases between. CDR1 and CDR2 from the germline V gene are GTSNPN and SVGIG (reference sequence). The CDR3: CAWSVGLSYEQYF. CDR3 bases: TGTGCCTGGAGTGTGGGCCTCTCCTACGAGCAGTACTTC. The full variable domain, with the rest looked up from reference TRBV30 and TRBJ2-7, is SQTIHQWPATLVQPVGSPLSLECTVEGTSNPNLYWYRQAAGRGLQLLFYSVGIGQISSEVPQNLSASRPQDRQFILSSKKLLLSDSGFYLCAWSVGLSYEQYFGPGTRLTVT.

The chain has TRBV3-1 (or the pseudogene TRBV3-2) and TRBJ2-7, with unresolved D. Germline V gene lookup returns CDR1 LGHDT and CDR2 YNNKEL (reference sequence). The CDR3 contains 17 residues. Trimming took 0 bases from V and 3 from J, leaving 18 bases between them. DNA for the CDR3: TGTGCCAGCAGCCAAGATAAAAGTACGACTCGAGTCTACGAGCAGTACTTC. This codes for CASSQDKSTTRVYEQYF.

The rearrangement joins TRBV24-1 to TRBJ2-1; TRBD2 agrees at 9 bases. V lost 1 base to trimming and J lost 5 bases; unmatched junction nucleotides: 11. The CDR3 extends over 18 amino acids. Germline V gene sequence: CDR1 KGHDR, CDR2 SFDVKD. The CDR3 protein is CATSDFPSLAGQDNEQFF. The CDR3, as DNA: TGTGCCACCAGTGATTTCCCCTCGCTAGCGGGACAAGACAATGAGCAGTTCTTC.

This sequence joins TRBV18 and TRBJ1-5; perhaps TRBD1 as D (5 bases). V lost 3 bases to trimming and J lost 2 bases, with 8 bases between them. The CDR3 is made up of 14 amino acids. In germline, CDR1 is KGHSH, CDR2 LQKENI. Here the CDR3 reads CASSPQTGNQPQHF. CDR3 nucleotide sequence: TGTGCCAGCTCACCGCAGACAGGCAATCAGCCCCAGCATTTT.

This sequence joins TRBV3-1 (or the pseudogene TRBV3-2) and TRBJ1-6; 7 bases map to TRBD1. Trimming took 4 bases from V and 11 from J; bases not matched to a gene: 2. The CDR3 spans 12 residues. CDR1 is LGHDT and CDR2 is YNNKEL in the germline V gene (reference sequence). CDR3 loop: CASSRGGAPLHF. The DNA for the CDR3 is TGTGCCAGCAGCCGAGGGGGCGCACCCCTCCACTTT.

V and J are TRBV7-2 and TRBJ1-2; D remains unclear. V was pared by 0 bases and J by 3 bases, with 8 bases between. Per germline, CDR1 SGHTA and CDR2 FQGNSA. The CDR3 spans 14 residues. DNA for the CDR3: TGTGCCAGCAGCTTAGCGGTGGCAGACTATGGCTACACCTTC. It codes for CASSLAVADYGYTF.

This clone was observed a single time. The DNA for the CDR3 is TGCGCCAGCAGCTTGGGCGGGACAGGGTTAACGAACACTGAAGCTTTCTTT. This gives the protein CASSLGGTGLTNTEAFF. V usage is TRBV5-1 and J usage is TRBJ1-1; 9 bases match TRBD1. Trimming cost V 0 bases and J 1 base; bases outside gene matches: 7. The CDR3 covers 17 residues. Germline-derived CDR1 and CDR2 are SGHRS and YFSETQ.

The chain has TRBV4-1 and TRBJ1-6, with 7 bases lining up with TRBD1. CDR1 MGHRA and CDR2 YSYEKL come from the germline V gene. The CDR3 sequence is 16 residues long. The V segment lost 0 bases and the J segment 9 bases; nucleotides outside the gene matches: 8. The CDR3 nucleotides read TGCGCCAGCAGCCAAGATTCGCAGAGGGGGCTTTCACCCCTCCACTTT. It specifies CASSQDSQRGLSPLHF.

The chain couples TRBV30 to TRBJ1-1; tentatively, D is TRBD1 (6 bases). Germline assignment: CDR1 GTSNPN and CDR2 SVGIG (reference sequence). V lost 1 base and J lost 8, with 14 bases in between. The CDR3 is made up of 13 amino acids. This chain's CDR3 is CAWSGAQGVEAFF. CDR3 nucleotide sequence: TGTGCCTGGAGTGGGGCACAGGGCGTAGAAGCTTTCTTT.

This chain connects TRBV9 to TRBJ2-1, with D perhaps TRBD1 (5 bases). The V end was cut by 4 bases, the J end by 6 bases, with 20 bases between. This CDR3 has 16 residues. The germline V gene has CDR1 SGDLS and CDR2 YYNGEE. The CDR3 region is CASSIGPEGEINEQFF. The DNA for the CDR3 is TGTGCCAGCAGCATCGGCCCTGAAGGGGAAATCAATGAGCAGTTCTTC.

This chain uses TRBV19 with TRBJ1-1; D unresolved. There are 13 residues in the CDR3. From germline, CDR1 is LNHDA and CDR2 SQIVND (reference sequence). The V gene lost 3 bases and the J gene lost 8 bases, with 13 bases spanning the gap. The chain's CDR3 is CASSIPGSVEAFF. The CDR3, as DNA: TGTGCCAGTAGTATCCCGGGTTCCGTAGAAGCTTTCTTT.

This clone was found once. The chain has TRBV11-2 and TRBJ2-2, with 10 bases matching TRBD2. The ends lost 4 bases at V and 4 bases at J; junction bases unmatched: 9. Germline CDR1 reads SGHAT; CDR2 reads FQNNGV. The CDR3 is 17 amino acids. CDR3 nucleotides: TGTGCCAGCAGCTCATCACTAGCGGGGACCCCCACCGGGGAGCTGTTTTTT. Its translation is CASSSSLAGTPTGELFF.

This clone came up once. This chain links TRBV7-9 with TRBJ1-1, with D perhaps TRBD1 (6 bases). CDR1 and CDR2 (germline): SEHNR, FQNEAQ (reference sequence). The CDR3 is made up of 15 amino acids. Trimming pared 4 bases from V and 2 bases from J, leaving 14 bases between. Here the CDR3 reads CASSSRGGTNTEAFF. CDR3 sequence (DNA): TGTGCCAGCAGCTCTAGGGGGGGAACAAACACTGAAGCTTTCTTT.

This clone occurred once. The DNA of the CDR3 is TGTGCCAGCAGCTTAGAAGGGGGCACGTTCGTAAAACTGTTTTTT. Protein sequence: CASSLEGGTFVKLFF. The chain is built from TRBV11-2 and TRBJ1-4; 7 bases fit TRBD1. V dropped 0 bases and J dropped 10; count of bases not matched to a gene: 8. The CDR3 spans 15 residues. CDR1 and CDR2 from the germline V gene are SGHAT and FQNNGV. Filled out from reference TRBV11-2 and TRBJ1-4, the complete variable domain reads EAGVAQSPRYKIIEKRQSVAFWCNPISGHATLYWYQQILGQGPKLLIQFQNNGVVDDSQLPKDRFSAERLKGVDSTLKIQPAKLEDSAVYLCASSLEGGTFVKLFFGSGTQLSVL.

The genes are TRBV6-5 and TRBJ2-1; 11 nucleotides align to TRBD2. The germline V gene has CDR1 MNHEY and CDR2 SVGAGI. V was pared by 6 bases and J by 4 bases, with 5 bases of the junction left unmatched. The CDR3 covers 15 residues. DNA of the CDR3: TGTGCCAGCAGAAGGACTAGCGGGCTTTACAATGAGCAGTTCTTC. This gives the protein CASRRTSGLYNEQFF.

The chain has TRBV29-1 and TRBJ2-7, with 10 bases fitting TRBD1. The CDR3 has 16 residues. V lost 7 bases and J lost 2; bases outside the gene matches: 14. Germline V lookup: CDR1 SQVTM, CDR2 ANQGSEA. The chain's CDR3 is CSGARQGAGRAYEQYF. CDR3 sequence (DNA): TGCAGCGGTGCCCGACAGGGGGCGGGAAGGGCCTACGAGCAGTACTTC.

This clone was found a few times. The CDR3 protein is CASSLMEDRGRSNQPQHF. In DNA, the CDR3 is TGCGCCAGCAGCCTGATGGAGGACAGGGGACGAAGCAATCAGCCCCAGCATTTT. This chain joins TRBV4-1 and TRBJ1-5, with TRBD1 matching over 9 bases. CDR3 length: 18 residues. The germline CDR1 and CDR2 sequences are MGHRA and YSYEKL. Trimming at V came to 4 bases and at J to 1 base, leaving 11 bases not matched to a gene.

The V and J genes are TRBV19 and TRBJ1-1, with D possibly being TRBD1 (6 bases). Trimming removed 10 bases from V and 8 bases from J, with 17 bases in between. Germline CDR1 reads LNHDA; CDR2 reads SQIVND (reference sequence). This CDR3 is built from 12 residues. The CDR3 bases are TGTGCCAAGAAGGGACATTCAATCGAAGCTTTCTTT. Protein product: CAKKGHSIEAFF.

The chain recombines TRBV19 with TRBJ1-2; D is ambiguous. This CDR3 spans 13 amino acids. Trimming cost V 9 bases and J 4 bases, with 15 bases left between them. The germline gives CDR1 LNHDA, CDR2 SQIVND (reference sequence). For the CDR3, the DNA is TGTGCCAGCAGCCAAAGTGGCGGCTATGGCTACACCTTC. This sequence encodes CASSQSGGYGYTF.

This rearrangement joins TRBV24-1 to TRBJ2-6; TRBD2 agrees at 7 bases. This CDR3 region has 17 residues. J gave up 0 bases and V 3 bases, and 4 bases lay outside the gene matches. The germline V gene has CDR1 KGHDR and CDR2 SFDVKD. DNA of the CDR3: TGTGCCACCAGTGATGCGGGAGTAGTCTCTGGGGCCAACGTCCTGACTTTC. This encodes CATSDAGVVSGANVLTF.